The 25 T cell receptor beta chains presented below share a single source sample, sequenced in a study of Ad26.COV2.S vaccination and SARS-CoV-2 variants (dated by TCRdb to 2020 to 2022). Libraries were made using the immunoSEQ multiplex PCR assay. TCRdb limited this immuneACCESS table to in-frame rearrangements with V and J called. A share of clones is missing; checked studies link under half to unresolved V genes, and the rest is unexplained. The sample data list 500,000 or so clones, and approximately 90% of these were observed just once. Roughly 13% of the sample comes from the top ten. The sample's treatment or condition label, in plain terms: roughly 20 received Ad26.COV2.S at low or high dose, single or two shots; about 5 received placebo; per-sample allocation not given. For vaccine and placebo recipients, the sequenced repertoires came from samples collected on day 63 after the first injection.

Sequencing was performed on peripheral blood, taken in a trial of Ad26.COV2.S vaccine versus placebo. Every receptor here comes from a person aged 18-65 years who received the Ad26.COV2.S COVID-19 vaccine or a placebo.

The V call is TRBV5-6, the J call TRBJ2-3; no clear D. The CDR3 has 13 residues. Germline V CDR1 and CDR2: SGHDT, YYEEEE. V was trimmed by 3 bases and J by 5 bases, leaving 10 bases between them. The CDR3, as DNA: TGTGCCAGCAGCTCACGGATAAGAGATACGCAGTATTTT. Translated, it gives CASSSRIRDTQYF.

The chain uses TRBV29-1 and TRBJ2-1, with D uncertain. In germline, CDR1 is SQVTM, CDR2 ANQGSEA. The CDR3 contains 11 residues. The V and J ends lost 4 bases and 3 bases respectively, with 4 bases between them. Written as DNA, the CDR3 is TGCAGCGTTGCAGGCTACAATGAGCAGTTCTTC. This sequence encodes CSVAGYNEQFF.

This chain connects TRBV7-2 to TRBJ1-5; D possibly corresponds to TRBD1 (6 bases). Between the trimmed V and J ends, which lost 4 bases and 7 bases, there was a span of 17 bases. The length of the CDR3 is 15 residues. The germline gives CDR1 SGHTA, CDR2 FQGNSA. The CDR3 sequence: CASSSKVGAKQPQHF. Here the CDR3 DNA reads TGTGCCAGCAGCTCTAAGGTGGGGGCCAAGCAGCCCCAGCATTTT.

V and J are TRBV7-2 and TRBJ1-3, with unresolved D. Per germline, CDR1 SGHTA and CDR2 FQGNSA. The CDR3 contains 14 residues. V gave up 5 bases and J gave up 4 bases, with 12 bases separating them. The CDR3 DNA reads TGTGCCAGCAGCCCCGGTGGCCCGGGAAACACCATATATTTT. The encoded protein is CASSPGGPGNTIYF.

CDR3 nucleotide sequence: TGTGCCAGCAGCTCAGACCAGACAGGGGCCAACCTTGCTAACTATGGCTACACCTTC. The encoded protein is CASSSDQTGANLANYGYTF. The chain uses TRBV5-6 and TRBJ1-2; 8 bases agree with TRBD1. The trim removed 3 bases at V and 0 bases at J, leaving 16 bases unmatched. Per the germline V gene, CDR1 is SGHDT and CDR2 is YYEEEE. This CDR3 has 19 amino acids. The variable domain in full, completed from reference TRBV5-6 and TRBJ1-2, reads DAGVTQSPTHLIKTRGQQVTLRCSPKSGHDTVSWYQQALGQGPQFIFQYYEEEERQRGNFPDRFSGHQFPNYSSELNVNALLLGDSALYLCASSSDQTGANLANYGYTFGSGTRLTVV.

CDR3 residues: CASSYRTGPTEAFF. The CDR3 nucleotides are TGTGCCAGCAGTTACCGGACAGGCCCCACTGAAGCTTTCTTT. The V and J genes are TRBV6-2 or TRBV6-3 and TRBJ1-1; 7 positions match TRBD1. Germline assignment: CDR1 MNHEY and CDR2 SVGEGT. The CDR3 contains 14 residues. The trim removed 2 bases at V and 4 bases at J, leaving 4 bases unmatched.

The V and J genes are TRBV19 and TRBJ1-5, with no clear D. The CDR3 length is 14 residues. Trimming left V 1 base short and J 6 bases short, with 10 bases between. Germline V gives CDR1 LNHDA, CDR2 SQIVND (reference sequence). Here the CDR3 reads CASSIARVTQPQHF. CDR3 DNA sequence: TGTGCCAGTAGTATAGCAAGGGTAACTCAGCCCCAGCATTTT.

This clone occurred a few times. J is TRBJ2-1 and V is TRBV2; D is tentatively TRBD1 or TRBD2 (6 bases each). V was trimmed by 7 bases and J by 7 bases, leaving 17 bases between them. The CDR3 runs 14 residues. Per the germline V gene, CDR1 is SNHLY and CDR2 is FYNNEI. CDR3 nucleotide sequence: TGTGCCAGCAATAGGGGGGATGCCGGGAATGAGCAGTTCTTC. Protein product: CASNRGDAGNEQFF.

V is TRBV7-2 and J is TRBJ2-1; D might be TRBD1 (5 bases). Germline lookup yields CDR1 SGHTA and CDR2 FQGNSA. Trimming removed 5 bases from V and 15 bases from J, with 20 bases in between. The CDR3 runs 13 residues. CDR3 loop: CASSPKAGPGLFF. Here the CDR3 DNA reads TGTGCCAGCAGCCCAAAAGCAGGGCCGGGTCTGTTCTTC.

The rearrangement links TRBV28 to TRBJ2-7; TRBD2 might be the D (5 bases). The V gene lost 5 bases and the J gene lost 4 bases, with 15 bases spanning the gap. Germline CDR1 reads MDHEN; CDR2 reads SYDVKM. This CDR3 has 14 residues. This CDR3 reads CASSPRSGVYEQYF. For the CDR3, the DNA is TGTGCCAGCAGTCCCCGCTCCGGGGTATACGAGCAGTACTTC.

The V call is TRBV5-1, the J call TRBJ2-7, with D perhaps being TRBD1 or TRBD2 (5 bases each). Trimming took off 6 bases at V and 4 bases at J, with 14 bases between the two ends. Germline CDR1 SGHRS, CDR2 YFSETQ. The length of the CDR3 is 13 residues. The chain's CDR3 is CASTIQGGYEQYF. CDR3 nucleotides: TGCGCCAGCACCATTCAGGGCGGGTACGAGCAGTACTTC.

This chain links TRBV19 with TRBJ1-1; D is perhaps TRBD1 (6 bases). V was clipped by 10 bases and J by 1 base, with 19 bases between them. Per germline, CDR1 LNHDA and CDR2 SQIVND (reference sequence). The CDR3 contains 15 residues. CDR3 sequence: CATDNIGGPNTEAFF. In DNA form, the CDR3 reads TGTGCCACCGATAATATAGGGGGGCCGAACACTGAAGCTTTCTTT.

V usage is TRBV29-1 and J usage is TRBJ1-2; the match to TRBD1 covers 7 bases. V gave up 7 bases and J gave up 7 bases; unmatched junction bases: 6. The CDR3 extends over 11 amino acids. Germline lookup yields CDR1 SQVTM and CDR2 ANQGSEA. The CDR3 sequence is CSGGDRAGYTF. For the CDR3, the DNA is TGCAGCGGCGGCGACAGGGCTGGCTACACCTTC. The full variable domain, completed using reference TRBV29-1 and TRBJ1-2, is SAVISQKPSRDICQRGTSLTIQCQVDSQVTMMFWYRQQPGQSLTLIATANQGSEATYESGFVIDKFPISRPNLTFSTLTVSNMSPEDSSIYLCSGGDRAGYTFGSGTRLTVV.

V is TRBV6-4 and J is TRBJ1-5; D is possibly TRBD1 (6 bases). The CDR3 has 15 amino acids. CDR1 is MRHNA, CDR2 SNTAGT, per germline. Trimming shortened V by 3 bases and J by 7 bases, and 16 bases separated the two germline ends. The CDR3 protein is CASSERGGFGQPQHF. The CDR3 bases are TGTGCCAGCAGTGAGAGGGGGGGTTTCGGCCAGCCCCAGCATTTT.

This clone showed up just once. The CDR3 is CASSLLPGGDTEAFF. CDR3 in DNA: TGTGCCAGCAGCTTACTCCCGGGCGGAGACACTGAAGCTTTCTTT. The chain couples TRBV5-5 to TRBJ1-1; D is undetermined. V was clipped by 2 bases and J by 3 bases, with 14 bases between them. Germline-derived CDR1 and CDR2 are SGHKS and YYEKEE (reference sequence). This CDR3 region has 15 residues.

This clone was observed a few times. The chain couples TRBV24-1 to TRBJ1-2; 10 nucleotides match TRBD1. V trimming: 4 bases; J trimming: 6 bases; junction bases outside the gene matches: 7. The germline CDR1 and CDR2 sequences are KGHDR and SFDVKD. The CDR3 contains 15 residues. CDR3 DNA sequence: TGTGCCACCAGTGACCCCGGGACAGGGGCTGATGGCTACACCTTC. Translation gives CATSDPGTGADGYTF.

The rearrangement joins TRBV3-1 (or the pseudogene TRBV3-2) to TRBJ2-1; 8 bases line up with TRBD2. Germline CDR1 LGHDT, CDR2 YNNKEL (reference sequence). CDR3 size: 17 residues. J gave up 7 bases and V 4 bases, and 15 bases lay outside the gene matches. CDR3 amino acids: CASSRQAEAGDKNEQFF. As DNA, the CDR3 is TGTGCCAGCAGCCGACAGGCGGAAGCGGGAGATAAGAATGAGCAGTTCTTC.

V usage is TRBV7-2 and J usage is TRBJ2-7, with 10 bases matching TRBD2. Germline V lookup: CDR1 SGHTA, CDR2 FQGNSA. J lost 6 bases, V lost 5 bases, and 13 bases had no gene match. There are 16 residues in the CDR3. The CDR3 region is CASSPHSGRPIVEQYF. The CDR3 DNA is TGTGCCAGCAGCCCCCATAGCGGGAGGCCTATTGTCGAGCAGTACTTC. The complete variable domain, with remaining parts taken from reference TRBV7-2 and TRBJ2-7, reads GAGVSQSPSNKVTEKGKDVELRCDPISGHTALYWYRQSLGQGLEFLIYFQGNSAPDKSGLPSDRFSAERTGGSVSTLTIQRTQQEDSAVYLCASSPHSGRPIVEQYFGPGTRLTVT.

The chain recombines TRBV7-9 with TRBJ2-7, with a tentative D call TRBD2 (5 bases). In germline, CDR1 is SEHNR, CDR2 FQNEAQ (reference sequence). Trimming left V 5 bases short and J 2 bases short, with 10 bases between. The CDR3 length is 13 residues. DNA of the CDR3: TGTGCCAGCAGCCAGCAACTAGCCTACGAGCAGTACTTC. Its protein is CASSQQLAYEQYF.

The chain employs TRBV5-4 and TRBJ2-5, with 12 bases lining up with TRBD2. The CDR3 extends over 17 amino acids. The V segment lost 0 bases and the J segment 5 bases; nucleotides outside the gene matches: 8. CDR1 and CDR2 (germline): SGHNT, YYREEE (reference sequence). The CDR3 sequence: CASSLGGLAGRRETQYF. The DNA for the CDR3 is TGTGCCAGCAGCTTGGGTGGACTAGCGGGGAGGAGGGAGACCCAGTACTTC.

The rearrangement uses TRBV28 and TRBJ2-4; a possible D gene is TRBD2 (6 bases). Germline lookup yields CDR1 MDHEN and CDR2 SYDVKM. The CDR3 contains 14 residues. Trimming cost V 5 bases and J 2 bases, with 10 bases left between them. The CDR3 loop reads CASSGGTTKNIQYF. The CDR3 bases are TGTGCCAGCAGTGGGGGGACGACCAAAAACATTCAGTACTTC.

This clone came up once. V usage is TRBV28 and J usage is TRBJ2-2; D perhaps matches TRBD2 (6 bases). Germline assignment: CDR1 MDHEN and CDR2 SYDVKM. The CDR3 loop spans 14 amino acids. Trimming left V 3 bases short and J 4 bases short, with 9 bases between. The CDR3 sequence is CASSLGLLTGELFF. The CDR3, as DNA: TGTGCCAGCAGTTTGGGACTTCTCACCGGGGAGCTGTTTTTT.

With respect to this clone: Distinct nucleotide sequences in the sample also encode this CDR3. The J gene is TRBJ1-2, the V gene TRBV3-1 (or the pseudogene TRBV3-2); no clear D. This CDR3 has 11 residues. V dropped 1 base and J dropped 7 bases, with 4 bases sitting between them. Germline CDR1 reads LGHDT; CDR2 reads YNNKEL (reference sequence). The CDR3 sequence is CASSQGLGYTF. In DNA form, the CDR3 reads TGTGCCAGCAGCCAAGGTCTTGGCTACACCTTC.

On this clone itself: Because the CDR3's place on the DNA is in doubt, the DNA is left out and the CDR3 is given as listed by TCRdb. V gene TRBV28 combines with J gene TRBJ2-7; TRBD2, as called in the table, went unchecked against the DNA. Both ends counted, the CDR3 spans 15 residues. Germline lookup yields CDR1 MDHEN and CDR2 SYDVKM. CDR3 sequence reads: CASSLEREESYEQYF.

This chain joins TRBV24-1 and TRBJ2-1, with 7 bases that match TRBD1. This CDR3 is 15 amino acids long. Per the germline V gene, CDR1 is KGHDR and CDR2 is SFDVKD. The ends lost 7 bases at V and 3 bases at J; junction bases unmatched: 8. CDR3 protein: CATSNRDSLYNEQFF. The CDR3 DNA reads TGTGCCACCAGCAACAGGGACAGTCTCTACAATGAGCAGTTCTTC.